This T cell receptor (beta chain) was recorded in a study of response to subunit inactivated influenza vaccine. MiXCR, applied by TCRdb to the RT-PCR reads, yields one record per CDR3 protein. The sample records hundreds of thousands of distinct CDR3 sequences, approximately 7.6% being singletons. Study-level findings and limits: Authors suggested each seasonal flu vaccination may recruit only limited numbers of new T cells.

The CDR3 length is 13 residues. V was pared by 3 bases and J by 2 bases, with 7 bases between. Germline CDR1 and CDR2: SGDLS and YYNGEE. Regarding this clonotype: What it binds is unknown.

The chain uses TRBV9 and TRBJ2-3; D gene unclear. The material sequenced was PBMCs from blood, taken less than 30 months after vaccination. This clonotype originated in a man aged 45 to 75 who received an inactivated influenza vaccine. DNA for the CDR3: TGTGCCAGCAGCGGGGTGTACACAGATACGCAGTATTTT. Translated: CASSGVYTDTQYF.